This TCR beta chain appears in the sequencing data of a study of shared T cell receptors in the human thymus. Some clones are missing from TCRdb's copy, which holds only in-frame ones; the method was immunoSEQ multiplex PCR. Altogether roughly 560,000 clones are present, 75% to 80% being singletons, with the ten largest covering 0.013%. These same records also appear under a second study, on human thymus T cells.

The clonotype comes from a boy in the first two years of life with a congenital heart defect. The source material was thymocytes.

The CDR3 region is CASSLGAWGYGYTF. CDR3 sequence (DNA): TGTGCCAGCAGTTTAGGGGCGTGGGGCTATGGCTACACCTTC. The chain couples TRBV27 to TRBJ1-2, with a possible D match to TRBD1 (5 bases). V was clipped by 2 bases and J by 4 bases, with 11 bases between them. Germline V gene data show CDR1 as MNHEY and CDR2 as SMNVEV (reference sequence). CDR3 length equals 14 residues.